These 32 T cell receptor beta chains were sequenced from one sample in a study of shared T cell receptors in the human thymus. Method: immunoSEQ multiplex PCR; TCRdb's copy keeps in-frame clones and lacks some. The sample carries 600,000 to 900,000 clones, approximately 83% recorded once. These data are also associated with another study on human thymus T cells.

The sample taken for sequencing was thymocytes. The receptors originated from a girl under three years old with a congenital heart defect.

V and J are TRBV27 and TRBJ2-4; 9 positions agree with TRBD2. There are 15 residues in the CDR3. Germline values: CDR1 MNHEY, CDR2 SMNVEV (reference sequence). The junction had 3 bases not matched to a gene; V was cut back by 2 bases and J by 4 bases. The CDR3 DNA follows: TGTGCCAGCAGTTTAGCGGGGGGGCGAAAAAACATTCAGTACTTC. This gives the protein CASSLAGGRKNIQYF.

V is TRBV2 and J is TRBJ1-4; D possibly corresponds to TRBD1 (6 bases). This CDR3 has 16 residues. The germline V gene encodes CDR1 SNHLY and CDR2 FYNNEI. V lost 4 bases and J 4 bases, leaving 16 bases between the germline ends. For the CDR3, the DNA is TGTGCCAGCAGTGGGATCCAGGGGTACCGTAATGAAAAACTGTTTTTT. Amino acid sequence: CASSGIQGYRNEKLFF.

J is TRBJ1-2 and V is TRBV10-2; TRBD1 agrees at 8 bases. With 3 bases clipped from V and 8 bases from J, the junction kept 14 bases outside the gene matches. In germline, CDR1 is WSHSY, CDR2 SAAADI. The CDR3 sequence is 16 residues long. The chain's CDR3 is CASSDGTGNWAIGYTF. CDR3 DNA: TGCGCCAGCAGTGACGGGACAGGAAATTGGGCTATCGGCTACACCTTC.

This chain uses TRBV10-3 with TRBJ2-7; D possibly corresponds to TRBD1 (6 bases). Germline CDR1 and CDR2: ENHRY and SYGVKD. V was pared by 10 bases and J by 2 bases, with 15 bases between. The CDR3 contains 13 residues. CDR3 nucleotide sequence: TGTGCCACCAATTCCGGACAGCCCTACGAGCAGTACTTC. Amino acid sequence: CATNSGQPYEQYF.

The J gene is TRBJ2-3, the V gene TRBV15; possible D gene TRBD2, 5 bases. Trimming left V 4 bases short and J 3 bases short, with 17 bases between. The germline V gene has CDR1 LNHNV and CDR2 YYDKDF (reference sequence). The length of the CDR3 is 16 residues. CDR3 loop: CATSKGIGRRTDTQYF. In nucleotides, the CDR3 is TGTGCCACCAGCAAGGGAATCGGCAGGAGGACAGATACGCAGTATTTT.

This chain links TRBV7-8 with TRBJ1-2, with TRBD1 matching 7 bases. The germline V gene encodes CDR1 SGHVS and CDR2 FQNEAQ. Losses at the gene ends were 2 bases for V and 8 bases for J; bases not matched to a gene: 11. The CDR3 extends over 15 amino acids. Written as DNA, the CDR3 is TGTGCCAGCAGCTTAAAGAGCCTAGTAGGGGGCGGCTACACCTTC. This sequence encodes CASSLKSLVGGGYTF.

The chain combines TRBV10-1 with TRBJ1-4, with D unclear. Germline-derived CDR1 and CDR2 are WNHNN and SYGVQD (reference sequence). Trimming took 11 bases from V and 6 from J, leaving 16 bases between them. This CDR3 is 13 amino acids long. For the CDR3, the DNA is TGCGCCGGAGAACAGATGAGGGATGAAAAACTGTTTTTT. Translation: CAGEQMRDEKLFF.

The chain combines TRBV30 with TRBJ1-4; 7 bases match TRBD1. CDR3 length: 14 residues. Per the germline V gene, CDR1 is GTSNPN and CDR2 is SVGIG (reference sequence). After removal of 1 base from V and 8 bases from J, the junction contained 7 bases not matched to a gene. The CDR3: CAWSGQGVGEKLFF. CDR3 DNA sequence: TGTGCCTGGAGTGGGCAGGGGGTGGGGGAAAAACTGTTTTTT.

The genes are TRBV7-4 and TRBJ1-1; no definite D call. The CDR3 is made up of 14 amino acids. Germline V gene lookup returns CDR1 SGHVT and CDR2 SQSDAQ. V was cut by 4 bases and J by 7 bases, with 16 bases left in between. CDR3 nucleotides: TGTGCCAGCAGCTCCTCAACCGGTTTTGGTGAAGCTTTCTTT. Translating gives CASSSSTGFGEAFF.

The rearrangement links TRBV7-8 to TRBJ2-1; no firm D call. CDR3 length: 15 residues. Germline V gene sequence: CDR1 SGHVS, CDR2 FQNEAQ. V shed 6 bases and J shed 4 bases, with 16 bases lying between them. This CDR3 is CASRETMAGYNEQFF. CDR3 DNA sequence: TGTGCCAGCAGGGAAACGATGGCAGGATACAATGAGCAGTTCTTC.

The chain combines TRBV13 with TRBJ2-1; 11 bases are shared with TRBD2. Trimming cost V 4 bases and J 4 bases; bases outside gene matches: 18. Germline CDR1 and CDR2: PRHDT and FYEKMQ (reference sequence). The CDR3 has 20 residues. The CDR3 reads CASSSENLLAGGPMYNEQFF. CDR3 nucleotides: TGTGCCAGCAGCTCCGAGAATCTCCTAGCGGGGGGCCCCATGTACAATGAGCAGTTCTTC.

The chain recombines TRBV5-1 with TRBJ1-2; possible D gene TRBD1, 5 bases. Trimming took off 0 bases at V and 4 bases at J, with 13 bases between the two ends. The germline CDR1 and CDR2 sequences are SGHRS and YFSETQ. There are 15 residues in the CDR3. The CDR3 sequence is CASSLDWGGVYGYTF. The CDR3 DNA sequence: TGCGCCAGCAGCTTGGATTGGGGGGGGGTCTATGGCTACACCTTC.

The gene calls are TRBV6-6 and TRBJ1-5; D gene unclear. The CDR3 loop spans 12 amino acids. Trimming cost V 11 bases and J 3 bases, with 11 bases left between them. The germline V gene encodes CDR1 MNHNY and CDR2 SVGAGI (reference sequence). The CDR3 loop reads CASRSFNQPQHF. The CDR3 DNA is TGTGCCTCCAGGTCCTTCAATCAGCCCCAGCATTTT.

The chain couples TRBV5-4 to TRBJ1-2; 7 bases fit TRBD1. The J segment lost 4 bases and the V segment lost 4 bases, leaving 4 bases of the junction unmatched. Germline CDR1 SGHNT, CDR2 YYREEE (reference sequence). This CDR3 comprises 13 residues. The CDR3 DNA reads as TGTGCCAGCAGCCCGGGGACAGTCTATGGCTACACCTTC. It is translated as CASSPGTVYGYTF.

This chain joins TRBV7-2 and TRBJ1-2, with a tentative D call TRBD1 (6 bases). Germline V gene lookup returns CDR1 SGHTA and CDR2 FQGNSA. The V and J ends lost 4 bases and 10 bases respectively, with 22 bases between them. The CDR3 contains 15 residues. The CDR3 loop is CASSYTLYVQGNYTF. The CDR3, as DNA: TGTGCCAGCAGCTACACCCTTTATGTCCAGGGGAACTACACCTTC.

The chain couples TRBV14 to TRBJ2-1, with 10 bases aligning to TRBD2. The trim removed 2 bases at V and 5 bases at J, leaving 6 bases unmatched. The CDR3 length is 16 residues. Germline V gene lookup returns CDR1 SGHDN and CDR2 FVKESK. Here the CDR3 reads CASSQPGLADHNEQFF. The CDR3 region has the DNA TGTGCCAGCAGCCAACCCGGACTAGCGGACCACAATGAGCAGTTCTTC.

V and J are TRBV4-1 and TRBJ2-7, with D tentatively TRBD2 (5 bases). The V gene lost 1 base and the J gene lost 2 bases, with 9 bases spanning the gap. The CDR3 runs to 14 residues. The germline CDR1 and CDR2 sequences are MGHRA and YSYEKL. In DNA form, the CDR3 reads TGCGCCAGCAGCCAAGGACACGGGACCTACGAGCAGTACTTC. Translating it yields CASSQGHGTYEQYF.

This clone was counted a few times. CDR3 protein: CASSHLGGPSNYGYTF. CDR3 DNA sequence: TGTGCCAGCAGCCACCTAGGGGGACCCTCAAACTATGGCTACACCTTC. The rearrangement uses TRBV7-9 and TRBJ1-2; TRBD1 is a possible D gene (6 bases). Trimming pared 5 bases from V and 2 bases from J, leaving 18 bases between. This CDR3 is built from 16 residues. Germline V gives CDR1 SEHNR, CDR2 FQNEAQ (reference sequence).

CDR3 sequence reads: CGSGKDYGYTF. DNA of the CDR3: TGTGGCTCGGGGAAGGACTATGGCTACACCTTC. The chain is built from TRBV6-6 and TRBJ1-2; D not resolved. Germline CDR1 is MNHNY and CDR2 is SVGAGI (reference sequence). The CDR3 is 11 residues long.

The rearrangement uses TRBV28 and TRBJ1-4; the D gene is possibly TRBD1 (5 bases). The CDR3 sequence is 18 residues long. The germline V gene has CDR1 MDHEN and CDR2 SYDVKM. V gave up 3 bases and J gave up 0 bases, with 17 bases separating them. The DNA for the CDR3 is TGTGCCAGCAGTTTTGGGGCTAGTCTTTATACAACTAATGAAAAACTGTTTTTT. It codes for CASSFGASLYTTNEKLFF.

This sequence joins TRBV5-1 and TRBJ2-7, with 8 positions matching TRBD1. The CDR3 extends over 15 amino acids. Germline assignment: CDR1 SGHRS and CDR2 YFSETQ. Trimming removed 4 bases from V and 0 bases from J; junction bases left unmatched: 6. The CDR3, as DNA: TGCGCCAGCAGCCGAACCGGACAGGGCTCCTACGAGCAGTACTTC. This encodes CASSRTGQGSYEQYF.

This clone was seen more than once but under ten times. The rearrangement uses TRBV10-3 and TRBJ1-5; D might be TRBD1 (5 bases). The V end was cut by 2 bases, the J end by 5 bases, with 7 bases between. This CDR3 has 13 residues. Per the germline V gene, CDR1 is ENHRY and CDR2 is SYGVKD. CDR3 DNA: TGTGCCATCAGTGAGCAGGGTGATCAGCCCCAGCATTTT. Its protein is CAISEQGDQPQHF.

The chain couples TRBV2 to TRBJ2-1; D is perhaps TRBD1 (5 bases). Trimming took 1 base from V and 0 from J, leaving 7 bases between them. This CDR3 comprises 15 residues. Germline values: CDR1 SNHLY, CDR2 FYNNEI. The CDR3: CASSEDRCSYNEQFF. In DNA, the CDR3 is TGTGCCAGCAGTGAAGACAGGTGCTCCTACAATGAGCAGTTCTTC.

The CDR3 loop is CSVEDLKDRGTEAFF. The CDR3, as DNA: TGCAGCGTTGAAGATCTAAAGGACAGGGGCACTGAAGCTTTCTTT. The chain links TRBV29-1 to TRBJ1-1, with TRBD1 matching 9 bases. The CDR3 loop spans 15 amino acids. Germline V gives CDR1 SQVTM, CDR2 ANQGSEA. V trimming: 0 bases; J trimming: 4 bases; junction bases outside the gene matches: 6.

The chain links TRBV6-5 to TRBJ2-1, with TRBD2 matching over 7 bases. Unmatched junction bases numbered 4, after V lost 4 bases and J lost 4 bases. CDR3 length: 14 residues. Germline V CDR1 and CDR2: MNHEY, SVGAGI. The CDR3 region is CASSSGGRYNEQFF. In DNA form, the CDR3 reads TGTGCCAGCAGTTCGGGGGGTCGATACAATGAGCAGTTCTTC.

The CDR3 here is CASSLGQNYEQYF. The CDR3 DNA is TGCGCCAGCAGCTTGGGACAGAACTACGAGCAGTACTTC. This chain joins TRBV5-1 and TRBJ2-7; tentatively, D is TRBD1 (5 bases). Per germline, CDR1 SGHRS and CDR2 YFSETQ. The CDR3 consists of 13 residues. Trimming shortened V by 0 bases and J by 3 bases, and 7 bases separated the two germline ends.

The sample holds one count of this clone. The chain carries TRBV6-5 and TRBJ1-1, with D hard to call. CDR3 length equals 15 residues. In germline, CDR1 is MNHEY, CDR2 SVGAGI. The V end lost 2 bases, the J end lost 3 bases, and 13 bases lay between the germline ends. The CDR3: CASSYSPRWDTEAFF. The CDR3 nucleotides are TGTGCCAGCAGTTACAGTCCTAGGTGGGACACTGAAGCTTTCTTT.

The rearrangement links TRBV5-4 to TRBJ2-2, with 16 bases matching TRBD2. The J segment lost 6 bases and the V segment lost 4 bases, leaving 9 bases of the junction unmatched. The CDR3 loop spans 18 amino acids. Germline CDR1 SGHNT, CDR2 YYREEE (reference sequence). The CDR3 region is CASSLGGLAGGLSGELFF. The CDR3 DNA reads TGTGCCAGCAGCCTGGGGGGACTAGCGGGGGGGCTCTCCGGGGAGCTGTTTTTT.

This clone came up once. The V gene is TRBV6-5, the J gene TRBJ1-1; 8 bases are a match to TRBD1. The V gene's germline CDR1 is MNHEY and CDR2 SVGAGI. CDR3 length: 15 residues. V shed 0 bases and J 11 bases; nucleotides not matched to a gene: 11. The CDR3 loop is CASSYSGSGTGTAFF. In nucleotides, the CDR3 is TGTGCCAGCAGTTACTCAGGAAGTGGGACAGGTACGGCTTTCTTT.

The chain uses TRBV7-2 and TRBJ1-2; 11 nucleotides line up with TRBD1. Germline values: CDR1 SGHTA, CDR2 FQGNSA. Trimming took 5 bases from V and 14 from J; bases not matched to a gene: 10. The CDR3 extends over 13 amino acids. The CDR3 region is CASSPDRDRGVTF. For the CDR3, the DNA is TGTGCCAGCAGCCCGGATAGGGACAGGGGGGTAACCTTC.

The genes are TRBV4-3 and TRBJ1-1; maybe TRBD1 (6 bases). The CDR3 runs 19 residues. The V and J ends lost 1 base and 6 bases respectively, with 27 bases between them. The germline V gene has CDR1 LGHNA and CDR2 YSLEER. As DNA, the CDR3 is TGCGCCAGCAGCCAAGTAGGATTCAGGAGACAGGAAAGAAGGGCTGAAGCTTTCTTT. Translation gives CASSQVGFRRQERRAEAFF.

The gene calls are TRBV9 and TRBJ1-2; D is possibly TRBD1 (5 bases). The CDR3 has 15 residues. The V end lost 5 bases, the J end lost 5 bases, and 19 bases lay between the germline ends. Looked up from germline, CDR1 is SGDLS and CDR2 is YYNGEE. The CDR3 DNA is TGTGCCAGCAGGGATAGCGGGGGGTTTTCATATGGCTACACCTTC. Translated, it gives CASRDSGGFSYGYTF.